Listed here are 20 T cell receptor beta chains from one sample, sequenced in a study of shared clonotypes between healthy human individuals. Data came from immunoSEQ multiplex PCR; TCRdb stores just in-frame clones and leaves some out. The table records approximately 2.1 million clones, approximately 95% of them present only once. Material: naive CD4+ T cells from PBMCs. Subset indicated: CD45RA+ positively selected. Every receptor here comes from a man aged 18 to 29 in good health. Some clones in this sample may be carry-over from other donors' samples.

Only one count was recorded for this clone. V usage is TRBV7-2 and J usage is TRBJ2-7, with D uncertain. Deletions cut 5 bases from V and 4 bases from J, with 24 bases between. This CDR3 is 17 amino acids long. Germline V gene sequence: CDR1 SGHTA, CDR2 FQGNSA. CDR3 DNA: TGTGCCAGCAGCCTAGTGGGTGGCGCGAGAACCCCTTACGAGCAGTACTTC. This sequence encodes CASSLVGGARTPYEQYF.

The rearrangement uses TRBV25-1 and TRBJ1-4, with 11 bases aligning to TRBD1. V shed 4 bases, J shed 8 bases, and the junction held 6 bases outside the gene matches. Per the germline V gene, CDR1 is MGHDK and CDR2 is SYGVNS. This CDR3 comprises 15 residues. CDR3 bases: TGTGCCAGCAGTGGGGACAGGGGGAGCGGCGAAAAACTGTTTTTT. Translated: CASSGDRGSGEKLFF. Full variable domain (missing parts from reference TRBV25-1 and TRBJ1-4): EADIYQTPRYLVIGTGKKITLECSQTMGHDKMYWYQQDPGMELHLIHYSYGVNSTEKGDLSSESTVSRIRTEHFPLTLESARPSHTSQYLCASSGDRGSGEKLFFGSGTQLSVL.

The gene calls are TRBV2 and TRBJ2-5; 8 bases align to TRBD2. The CDR3 runs to 13 residues. The V gene end was trimmed by 7 bases and the J gene end by 5 bases; junction bases not matched to a gene: 6. Germline V gene sequence: CDR1 SNHLY, CDR2 FYNNEI. In DNA, the CDR3 is TGTGCCAGCACGGAGCGGGAGAGGGAGACCCAGTACTTC. Translated: CASTERERETQYF.

The chain employs TRBV30 and TRBJ1-5; D unresolved. Germline V CDR1 and CDR2: GTSNPN, SVGIG (reference sequence). The ends were cut back, 5 bases at V and 1 base at J, with 9 bases in the middle. The CDR3 runs to 13 residues. The CDR3 loop reads CAWGENSNQPQHF. The CDR3 nucleotides are TGTGCCTGGGGGGAAAACAGCAATCAGCCCCAGCATTTT.

This chain connects TRBV11-2 to TRBJ2-1; possible D gene TRBD2, 6 bases. The V end lost 1 base, the J end lost 4 bases, and 14 bases lay between the germline ends. The CDR3 runs 16 residues. CDR1 and CDR2 (germline): SGHAT, FQNNGV. CDR3 sequence reads: CASSLALRDWYNEQFF. The CDR3 nucleotides are TGTGCCAGCAGCTTAGCCCTCCGGGACTGGTACAATGAGCAGTTCTTC.

This CDR3 is CAWTIGGGYTEAFF. DNA for the CDR3: TGTGCCTGGACCATCGGGGGGGGATACACTGAAGCTTTCTTT. The chain employs TRBV30 and TRBJ1-1, with D possibly TRBD1 on 5 matching bases. The V end lost 4 bases, the J end lost 3 bases, and 15 bases lay between the germline ends. This CDR3 spans 14 amino acids. The V gene's germline CDR1 is GTSNPN and CDR2 SVGIG (reference sequence).

V is TRBV4-3 and J is TRBJ2-1; D may be TRBD2 (6 bases). In germline, CDR1 is LGHNA, CDR2 YSLEER. CDR3 length: 13 amino acids. V lost 1 base and J lost 9, with 10 bases in between. The CDR3 nucleotides are TGCGCCAGCAGCCAAGCTACTAGCCTTGAGCAGTTCTTC. It encodes CASSQATSLEQFF.

This clone was observed a few times. This CDR3 is also generated by other DNA sequences in the sample. V is TRBV4-2 and J is TRBJ1-1; D gene unclear. CDR3 length: 14 residues. Germline CDR1 LGHNA, CDR2 YNFKEQ. Between the trimmed V and J ends, which lost 0 bases and 0 bases, there was a span of 5 bases. The CDR3 DNA reads TGTGCCAGCAGCCAAGACACATTGAACACTGAAGCTTTCTTT. This gives the protein CASSQDTLNTEAFF.

The chain uses TRBV28 and TRBJ2-7; TRBD1 is a possible D gene (6 bases). The CDR3 contains 15 residues. Germline CDR1 MDHEN, CDR2 SYDVKM. The V end lost 0 bases, the J end lost 0 bases, and 9 bases lay between the germline ends. In nucleotides, the CDR3 is TGTGCCAGCAGTTTATGGGGGGACAACTCCTACGAGCAGTACTTC. Its protein product is CASSLWGDNSYEQYF.

The chain carries TRBV30 and TRBJ2-2, with no clear D. The CDR3 has 14 amino acids. Trimming stripped 0 bases from V and 5 bases from J, with 10 bases between. Germline V CDR1 and CDR2: GTSNPN, SVGIG (reference sequence). CDR3 amino acids: CAWSVKVETGELFF. The CDR3 DNA sequence: TGTGCCTGGAGTGTAAAAGTCGAAACCGGGGAGCTGTTTTTT.

V is TRBV29-1 and J is TRBJ2-5; no clear D gene. In germline, CDR1 is SQVTM, CDR2 ANQGSEA. With 7 bases removed from V and 3 bases from J, the gap between germline ends came to 9 bases. The CDR3 loop spans 11 amino acids. CDR3 sequence: CSGREEETQYF. CDR3 coding DNA: TGCAGCGGAAGGGAAGAAGAGACCCAGTACTTC.

The V and J genes are TRBV5-6 and TRBJ2-4; the D gene could be TRBD1 or TRBD2 (5 bases each). This CDR3 region has 14 residues. Trimming took off 4 bases at V and 6 bases at J, with 14 bases between the two ends. Looked up from germline, CDR1 is SGHDT and CDR2 is YYEEEE. CDR3 DNA sequence: TGTGCCAGCAGCAGAGCCGGGACCATAAACATTCAGTACTTC. It yields the protein CASSRAGTINIQYF.

The table lists this clone with a few counts. The chain employs TRBV5-1 and TRBJ1-1, with D possibly being TRBD1 (6 bases). The CDR3 extends over 15 amino acids. CDR1 is SGHRS and CDR2 is YFSETQ in the germline V gene. Trimming pared 3 bases from V and 1 base from J, leaving 13 bases between. The CDR3: CASSWKGVANTEAFF. CDR3 coding DNA: TGCGCCAGCAGCTGGAAGGGGGTAGCGAACACTGAAGCTTTCTTT. The whole variable domain, filled in from reference TRBV5-1 and TRBJ1-1, reads KAGVTQTPRYLIKTRGQQVTLSCSPISGHRSVSWYQQTPGQGLQFLFEYFSETQRNKGNFPGRFSGRQFSNSRSEMNVSTLELGDSALYLCASSWKGVANTEAFFGQGTRLTVV.

The chain combines TRBV5-1 with TRBJ2-5; maybe TRBD1 (5 bases). Germline CDR1 reads SGHRS; CDR2 reads YFSETQ. This CDR3 has 16 residues. V was cut by 2 bases and J by 2 bases, with 16 bases left in between. The CDR3 is CASSFQGVRRQETQYF. In DNA, the CDR3 is TGCGCCAGCAGCTTCCAAGGGGTCCGGCGACAAGAGACCCAGTACTTC.

The chain has TRBV19 and TRBJ2-3; 8 bases are shared with TRBD1. CDR3 length: 15 residues. Germline V CDR1 and CDR2: LNHDA, SQIVND (reference sequence). The V and J ends lost 3 bases and 4 bases, in that order; junction bases with no gene match: 6. CDR3 in amino acids: CASSIRAGGADTQYF. The CDR3 region has the DNA TGTGCCAGTAGTATTAGGGCAGGGGGCGCAGATACGCAGTATTTT.

The J gene is TRBJ2-3, the V gene TRBV19; D gene uncertain. The CDR3 length is 15 residues. CDR1 and CDR2 from the germline V gene are LNHDA and SQIVND (reference sequence). V was cut by 4 bases and J by 1 base, with 12 bases left in between. The CDR3 region is CASSNAGFGTDTQYF. The DNA for the CDR3 is TGTGCCAGTAGTAATGCTGGGTTCGGCACAGATACGCAGTATTTT.

The rearrangement joins TRBV11-2 to TRBJ2-7; no clear D. This CDR3 spans 15 amino acids. Germline V gene lookup returns CDR1 SGHAT and CDR2 FQNNGV. V shed 4 bases and J shed 0 bases, with 13 bases lying between them. CDR3 region: CASSSWTLSSYEQYF. CDR3 in DNA: TGTGCCAGCAGCTCCTGGACCTTGAGCTCCTACGAGCAGTACTTC.

The chain joins TRBV2 to TRBJ2-1, with no clear D. The CDR3 contains 12 residues. Germline CDR1 is SNHLY and CDR2 is FYNNEI. Trimming removed 8 bases at V and 6 bases at J, with 11 bases between. Here the CDR3 reads CASGNLRNEQFF. The CDR3 coding sequence is TGTGCCAGCGGGAACCTGCGCAATGAGCAGTTCTTC.

This clone is a singleton in its sample. The chain has TRBV4-1 and TRBJ1-4, with no clear D. The CDR3 spans 15 residues. Germline values: CDR1 MGHRA, CDR2 YSYEKL. Trimming removed 3 bases at V and 5 bases at J, with 13 bases between. As DNA, the CDR3 is TGCGCCAGCAGCCAGGTGGGGAACGGAAATGAAAAACTGTTTTTT. Protein product: CASSQVGNGNEKLFF.

A note on this clone: This same CDR3 is encoded by further DNA sequences in the sample. This chain uses TRBV14 with TRBJ2-3, with a tentative D call TRBD2 (5 bases). Trimming pared 1 base from V and 5 bases from J, leaving 7 bases between. CDR1 SGHDN and CDR2 FVKESK come from the germline V gene. This CDR3 is 13 amino acids long. The CDR3 loop is CASSQGSGDTQYF. CDR3 nucleotide sequence: TGTGCCAGCAGCCAAGGCAGCGGAGATACGCAGTATTTT.